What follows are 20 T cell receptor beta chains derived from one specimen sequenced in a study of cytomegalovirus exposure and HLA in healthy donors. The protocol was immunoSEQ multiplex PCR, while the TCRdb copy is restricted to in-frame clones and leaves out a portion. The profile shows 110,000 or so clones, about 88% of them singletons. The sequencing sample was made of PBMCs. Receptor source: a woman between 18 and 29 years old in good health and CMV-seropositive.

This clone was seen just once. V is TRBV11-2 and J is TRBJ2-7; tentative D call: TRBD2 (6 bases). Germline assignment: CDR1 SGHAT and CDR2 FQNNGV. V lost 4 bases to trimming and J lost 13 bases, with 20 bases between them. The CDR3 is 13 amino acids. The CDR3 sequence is CASSSILASRTYF. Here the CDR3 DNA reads TGTGCCAGCAGCTCCATTCTAGCGTCCAGAACTTACTTC.

Here the CDR3 reads CASSLQGFRNEQFF. The DNA of the CDR3 is TGTGCCAGCAGCCTACAGGGGTTTCGTAATGAGCAGTTCTTC. The J gene is TRBJ2-1, the V gene TRBV28; TRBD1 matches at 7 bases. CDR3 length: 14 residues. The J segment lost 7 bases and the V segment lost 6 bases, leaving 9 bases of the junction unmatched. Germline V gene data show CDR1 as MDHEN and CDR2 as SYDVKM.

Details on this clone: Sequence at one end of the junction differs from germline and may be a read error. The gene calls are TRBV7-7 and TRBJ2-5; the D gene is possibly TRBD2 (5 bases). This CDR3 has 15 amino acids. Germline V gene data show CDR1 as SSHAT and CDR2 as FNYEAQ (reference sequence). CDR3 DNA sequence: TGTGCTAGCAGCTTAGGACTCGGGTTTCAAGAGACCCAGTACTTC. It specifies CASSLGLGFQETQYF.

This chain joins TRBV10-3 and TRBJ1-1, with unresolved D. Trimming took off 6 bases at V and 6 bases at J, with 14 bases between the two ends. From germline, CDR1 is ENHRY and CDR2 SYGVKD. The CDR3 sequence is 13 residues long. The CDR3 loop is CAIRTLDRAEAFF. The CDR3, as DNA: TGTGCCATCAGGACGCTAGACCGGGCTGAAGCTTTCTTT.

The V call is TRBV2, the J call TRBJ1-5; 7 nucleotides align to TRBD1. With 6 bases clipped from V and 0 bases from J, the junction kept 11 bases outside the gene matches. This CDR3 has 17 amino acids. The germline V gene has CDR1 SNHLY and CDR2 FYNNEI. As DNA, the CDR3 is TGTGCCAGCAGGGCCTTCGGAGGGGGCCTTAGCAATCAGCCCCAGCATTTT. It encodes CASRAFGGGLSNQPQHF.

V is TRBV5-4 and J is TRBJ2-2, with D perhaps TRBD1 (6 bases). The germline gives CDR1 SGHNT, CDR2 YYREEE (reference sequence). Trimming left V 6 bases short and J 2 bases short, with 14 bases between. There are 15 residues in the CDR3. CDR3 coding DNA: TGTGCCAGCACCTTACAGGGACGAAACACCGGGGAGCTGTTTTTT. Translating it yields CASTLQGRNTGELFF.

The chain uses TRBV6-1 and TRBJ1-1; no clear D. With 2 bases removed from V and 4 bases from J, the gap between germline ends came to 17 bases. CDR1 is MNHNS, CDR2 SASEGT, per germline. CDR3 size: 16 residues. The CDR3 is CASSEISTRVGTEAFF. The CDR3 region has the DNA TGTGCCAGCAGTGAAATATCGACGAGGGTTGGCACTGAAGCTTTCTTT.

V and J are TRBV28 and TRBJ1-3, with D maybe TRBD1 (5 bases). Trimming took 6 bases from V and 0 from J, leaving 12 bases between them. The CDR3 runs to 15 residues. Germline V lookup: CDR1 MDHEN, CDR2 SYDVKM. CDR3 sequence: CASSQGGASGNTIYF. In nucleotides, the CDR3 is TGTGCCAGCAGCCAAGGAGGGGCCTCTGGAAACACCATATATTTT.

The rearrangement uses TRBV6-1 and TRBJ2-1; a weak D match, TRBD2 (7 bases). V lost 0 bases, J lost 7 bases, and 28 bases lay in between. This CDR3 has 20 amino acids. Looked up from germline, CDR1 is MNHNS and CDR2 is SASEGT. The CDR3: CASSEARTVLLGGGRNEQFF. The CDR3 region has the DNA TGTGCCAGCAGTGAAGCGAGGACGGTCCTTCTGGGGGGGGGCAGGAATGAGCAGTTCTTC.

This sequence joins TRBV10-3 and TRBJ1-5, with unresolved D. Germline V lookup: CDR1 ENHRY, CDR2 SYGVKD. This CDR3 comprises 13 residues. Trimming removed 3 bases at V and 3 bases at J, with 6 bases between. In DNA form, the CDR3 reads TGTGCCATCAGTGAACCAGACAATCAGCCCCAGCATTTT. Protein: CAISEPDNQPQHF.

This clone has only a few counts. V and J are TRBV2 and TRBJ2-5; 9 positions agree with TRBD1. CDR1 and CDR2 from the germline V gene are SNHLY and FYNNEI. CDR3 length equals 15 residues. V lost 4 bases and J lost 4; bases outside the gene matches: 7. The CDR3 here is CASSVEGTGRETQYF. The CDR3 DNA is TGTGCCAGCAGTGTAGAGGGGACAGGGAGAGAGACCCAGTACTTC.

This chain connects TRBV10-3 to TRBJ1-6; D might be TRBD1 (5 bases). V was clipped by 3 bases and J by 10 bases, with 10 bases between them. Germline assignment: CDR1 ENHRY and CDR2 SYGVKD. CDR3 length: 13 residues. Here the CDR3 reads CAISDSGRSPLHF. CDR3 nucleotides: TGTGCCATCAGTGATTCAGGGAGGTCACCCCTCCACTTT.

The CDR3 nucleotides are TGTGCCAGCACCCCCGGACCAGGGGGAGAGCAGTACTTC. Its translation is CASTPGPGGEQYF. This rearrangement joins TRBV11-1 to TRBJ2-7; 7 positions agree with TRBD1. The CDR3 has 13 residues. V gave up 7 bases and J gave up 7 bases; unmatched junction bases: 10. Per germline, CDR1 SGHAT and CDR2 FQDESV (reference sequence).

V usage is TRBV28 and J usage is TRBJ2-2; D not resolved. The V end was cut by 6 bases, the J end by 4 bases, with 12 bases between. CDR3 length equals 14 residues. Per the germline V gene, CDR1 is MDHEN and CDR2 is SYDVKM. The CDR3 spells CASRKFSLTGELFF. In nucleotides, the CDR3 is TGTGCCAGCAGAAAGTTTAGCCTCACCGGGGAGCTGTTTTTT.

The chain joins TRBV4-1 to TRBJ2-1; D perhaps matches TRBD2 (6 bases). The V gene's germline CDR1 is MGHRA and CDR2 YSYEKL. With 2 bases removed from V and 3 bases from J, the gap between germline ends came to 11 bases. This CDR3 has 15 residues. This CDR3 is CASSQPRELYNEQFF. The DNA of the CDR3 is TGCGCCAGCAGCCAACCACGGGAGCTCTACAATGAGCAGTTCTTC.

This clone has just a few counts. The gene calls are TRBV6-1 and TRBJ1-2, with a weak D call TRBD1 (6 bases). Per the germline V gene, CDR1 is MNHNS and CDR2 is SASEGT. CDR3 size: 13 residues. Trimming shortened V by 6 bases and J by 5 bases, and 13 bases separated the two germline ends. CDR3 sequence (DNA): TGTGCCAGCAGGGGCGGACAGCTATATGGCTACACCTTC. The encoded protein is CASRGGQLYGYTF.

The CDR3 bases are TGTGCCAGCAGTGCGGGGACAGGGCCCTACGAGCAGTACTTC. It codes for CASSAGTGPYEQYF. J is TRBJ2-7 and V is TRBV6-1; 9 bases match TRBD1. V lost 4 bases, J lost 2 bases, and 3 bases stayed unmatched. CDR1 MNHNS and CDR2 SASEGT come from the germline V gene. The CDR3 consists of 14 residues.

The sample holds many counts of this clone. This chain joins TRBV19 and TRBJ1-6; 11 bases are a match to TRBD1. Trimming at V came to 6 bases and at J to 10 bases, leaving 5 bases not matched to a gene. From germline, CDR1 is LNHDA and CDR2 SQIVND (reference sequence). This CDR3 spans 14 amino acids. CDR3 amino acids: CASRGQGGISPLHF. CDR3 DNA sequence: TGTGCCAGTAGGGGACAGGGGGGAATCTCACCCCTCCACTTT.

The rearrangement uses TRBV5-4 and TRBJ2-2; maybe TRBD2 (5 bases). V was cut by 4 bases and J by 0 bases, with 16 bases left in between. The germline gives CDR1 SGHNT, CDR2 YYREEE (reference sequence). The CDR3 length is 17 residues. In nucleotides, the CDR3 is TGTGCCAGCAGCCGAGACACGAACGGGGCGAACACCGGGGAGCTGTTTTTT. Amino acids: CASSRDTNGANTGELFF.

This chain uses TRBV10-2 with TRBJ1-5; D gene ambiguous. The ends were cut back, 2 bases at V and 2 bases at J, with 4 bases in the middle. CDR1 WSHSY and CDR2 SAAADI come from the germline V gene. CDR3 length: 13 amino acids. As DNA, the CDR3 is TGCGCCAGCAGTGAGACGGGCAATCAGCCCCAGCATTTT. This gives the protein CASSETGNQPQHF.